A selection of T cell receptor beta chains follows, all from one sample in a study of cytomegalovirus exposure and HLA in healthy donors. This table comes from immunoSEQ multiplex PCR, and its TCRdb copy is limited to in-frame clones, with some not included. Among fewer than 250,000 clones listed, about 90% were seen once. Sequences were obtained from PBMCs. The receptor set was obtained from a boy aged 2-9 years in good health and CMV-seronegative. The conserved cysteine and the conserved F or W are not part of the CDR3 here. Fields, in order: CDR3 length, J gene, V gene, CDR3 protein.

len: 13
j_gene: TRBJ1-2
v_gene: TRBV11-2
CDR3aa: ASSHTGTGGGGYT

len: 11
j_gene: TRBJ2-1
v_gene: TRBV7-9
CDR3aa: ASREQGEDEQF

len: 14
j_gene: TRBJ2-7
v_gene: TRBV7-9
CDR3aa: SSSAEIGLAGYEQY

len: 12
j_gene: TRBJ2-7
v_gene: TRBV6-5
CDR3aa: ASSSSLSSYEQY

len: 12
j_gene: TRBJ2-1
v_gene: TRBV5-8
CDR3aa: ASSFGTAFNEQF

len: 11
j_gene: TRBJ1-5
v_gene: TRBV10-2
CDR3aa: ASSEQENQPQH

len: 14
j_gene: TRBJ2-5
v_gene: TRBV7-9
CDR3aa: SSSSPTQDEARAQY

len: 15
j_gene: TRBJ1-2
v_gene: TRBV15
CDR3aa: ATSGRDRAGDFYGYT

len: 12
j_gene: TRBJ2-2
v_gene: TRBV5-1
CDR3aa: ASSLGEFTGELF

len: 10
j_gene: TRBJ2-3
v_gene: TRBV9
CDR3aa: ASSVGKDTQY

len: 11
j_gene: TRBJ1-4
v_gene: TRBV2
CDR3aa: ASSGGTVEKLF

len: 11
j_gene: TRBJ2-7
v_gene: TRBV7-2
CDR3aa: ASSSSPSYEQY

len: 12
j_gene: TRBJ1-1
v_gene: TRBV6-5
CDR3aa: ASSLGLGDTEAF

len: 14
j_gene: TRBJ2-7
v_gene: TRBV14
CDR3aa: ASSQVRRTGTYEQY

len: 13
j_gene: TRBJ1-2
v_gene: TRBV5-6
CDR3aa: ASSLTGQGLYGYT

len: 10
j_gene: TRBJ2-1
v_gene: TRBV7-2
CDR3aa: ASSHYYNEQF